Listed below are T cell receptor beta chains from one sample, sequenced in a study of shared clonotypes between healthy human individuals. Some clones are missing from TCRdb's copy, which holds only in-frame ones; the method was immunoSEQ multiplex PCR. This repertoire shows about 2.1 million clones, around 93% found once; its top ten account for more than 1.5%. Input material: naive CD8+ T cells from PBMCs. The source is a man aged 18 to 29 in good health. Some clones in this sample may be carry-over from other donors' samples. Each CDR3 is given with its conserved first and last residue. The D gene is left open where the match is weak. Clone size, where shown, is once, few, many, or a class for clones that have expanded.

d_call: NA
clone_size: NA
j_call: TRBJ2-3
v_call: TRBV4-1
cdr3_nt: TGCGCCAGCAGCCAAGTTGGTACAGATACGCAGTATTTT
cdr3_aa: CASSQVGTDTQYF

d_call: NA
clone_size: NA
j_call: TRBJ2-1
v_call: TRBV28
cdr3_nt: TGTGCCAGCAGTTTAGTTTCCGGGTTGAATGAGCAGTTCTTC
cdr3_aa: CASSLVSGLNEQFF

d_call: NA
clone_size: once
j_call: TRBJ1-2
v_call: TRBV5-6
cdr3_nt: TGTGCCAGCAGCTCCGACACCCGCTCTATGGAGGGCACCTTC
cdr3_aa: CASSSDTRSMEGTF

d_call: TRBD1
clone_size: NA
j_call: TRBJ1-5
v_call: TRBV7-2
cdr3_nt: TGTGCCAGCAGCCTAAGGGACAGGGGCAATCAGCCCCAGCATTTT
cdr3_aa: CASSLRDRGNQPQHF

d_call: NA
clone_size: NA
j_call: TRBJ2-7
v_call: TRBV7-9
cdr3_nt: TGTGCCAGCAGCTCGACAGTTATCACCTACGAGCAGTACTTC
cdr3_aa: CASSSTVITYEQYF

d_call: NA
clone_size: NA
j_call: TRBJ2-7
v_call: TRBV28
cdr3_nt: TGTGCCAGCCGAATAAACCTGGAGTCCTACGAGCAGTACTTC
cdr3_aa: CASRINLESYEQYF

d_call: TRBD2
clone_size: NA
j_call: TRBJ2-1
v_call: TRBV4-1
cdr3_nt: TGCGCCAGCAGCCAGGCCCCGGGACTAGCGGACGACAATGAGCAGTTCTTC
cdr3_aa: CASSQAPGLADDNEQFF

d_call: NA
clone_size: NA
j_call: TRBJ1-4
v_call: TRBV5-1
cdr3_nt: TGCGCCAGCAGCTTGGGACTGCAGGGCAGCGAAAAACTGTTTTTT
cdr3_aa: CASSLGLQGSEKLFF

d_call: NA
clone_size: NA
j_call: TRBJ1-4
v_call: TRBV14
cdr3_nt: TGTGCCAGCAGCCTACGCGGGATTAATGAAAAACTGTTTTTT
cdr3_aa: CASSLRGINEKLFF

d_call: TRBD1
clone_size: NA
j_call: TRBJ1-2
v_call: TRBV19
cdr3_nt: TGTGCCAGTAGTATCCCATCTGAGGGGGCGATCTATGGCTACACCTTC
cdr3_aa: CASSIPSEGAIYGYTF

d_call: NA
clone_size: NA
j_call: TRBJ1-4
v_call: TRBV7-9
cdr3_nt: TGTGCCAGCAGCCCGCCGGGGGTAGGGGTAGAAAAACTGTTTTTT
cdr3_aa: CASSPPGVGVEKLFF

d_call: NA
clone_size: once
j_call: TRBJ2-3
v_call: TRBV27
cdr3_nt: TGTGCCAGCAGTTTAGGTCAGGCCGGCGATACGCAGTATTTT
cdr3_aa: CASSLGQAGDTQYF

d_call: NA
clone_size: NA
j_call: TRBJ2-5
v_call: TRBV5-8
cdr3_nt: TGTGCCACTCGAGAATGGAGTCCGTACCAGTACTTC
cdr3_aa: CATREWSPYQYF

d_call: NA
clone_size: NA
j_call: TRBJ1-5
v_call: TRBV4-2
cdr3_nt: TGTGCCAGCAGCCAGGAACAGGGCTGGTACGTTCAGCCCCAGCATTTT
cdr3_aa: CASSQEQGWYVQPQHF

d_call: NA
clone_size: NA
j_call: TRBJ2-7
v_call: TRBV27
cdr3_nt: TGTGCCAGCAGTTTATCGATGGGTAACGAGCAGTACTTC
cdr3_aa: CASSLSMGNEQYF

d_call: NA
clone_size: NA
j_call: TRBJ2-7
v_call: TRBV29-1
cdr3_nt: TGCAGCGCAGGACTCGGGCCTTCCTACGAGCAGTACTTC
cdr3_aa: CSAGLGPSYEQYF

d_call: NA
clone_size: NA
j_call: TRBJ2-3
v_call: TRBV7-3
cdr3_nt: TGTGCCAGCAGCCTACCGACAGATACGCAGTATTTT
cdr3_aa: CASSLPTDTQYF

d_call: NA
clone_size: NA
j_call: TRBJ1-2
v_call: TRBV14
cdr3_nt: TGTGCCAGCAGCCGGACAGCTAACTATGGCTACACCTTC
cdr3_aa: CASSRTANYGYTF

d_call: TRBD1
clone_size: few
j_call: TRBJ1-2
v_call: TRBV12-5
cdr3_nt: TGTGCTAGTGCCCATCAGGGGGGCAGGGGAAACTACACCTTC
cdr3_aa: CASAHQGGRGNYTF

d_call: NA
clone_size: NA
j_call: TRBJ2-5
v_call: TRBV19
cdr3_nt: TGTGCCAGTCATGACAGTCCGCAGGAGACCCAGTACTTC
cdr3_aa: CASHDSPQETQYF

d_call: NA
clone_size: NA
j_call: TRBJ2-3
v_call: TRBV6-6
cdr3_nt: TGTGCCAGCATTGGAGGGGAGTCGGATACGCAGTATTTT
cdr3_aa: CASIGGESDTQYF

d_call: NA
clone_size: NA
j_call: TRBJ2-7
v_call: TRBV19
cdr3_nt: TGTGCCAGTAGTATGGGGCCTGTCTACGAGCAGTACTTC
cdr3_aa: CASSMGPVYEQYF

d_call: NA
clone_size: few
j_call: TRBJ1-1
v_call: TRBV5-4
cdr3_nt: TGTGCCAGCAGCTCTAACACTGAAGCTTTCTTT
cdr3_aa: CASSSNTEAFF

d_call: NA
clone_size: NA
j_call: TRBJ1-5
v_call: TRBV7-9
cdr3_nt: TGTGCCAGCAGCTTAGCGTACAGAGATTATAGCAATCAGCCCCAGCATTTT
cdr3_aa: CASSLAYRDYSNQPQHF

d_call: NA
clone_size: NA
j_call: TRBJ2-7
v_call: TRBV7-3
cdr3_nt: TGTGCCAGCAGCCAAGGACAGAAATACGAGCAGTACTTC
cdr3_aa: CASSQGQKYEQYF

d_call: NA
clone_size: NA
j_call: TRBJ1-4
v_call: TRBV29-1
cdr3_nt: TGCAGCGTTGGAGTGCAGGGGAGAACTAATGAAAAACTGTTTTTT
cdr3_aa: CSVGVQGRTNEKLFF